This paragraph covers one T cell receptor beta chain sequence. The data were taken from a study of OX40 agonist ivuxolimab in advanced cancers. Study background: At doses from 0.01 to 10 mg/kg, patients were given intravenous ivuxolimab every 2 weeks. Partial responses were observed in three patients, of whom one had hepatocellular carcinoma and two had cutaneous melanoma.

V dropped 4 bases and J dropped 6 bases, with 13 bases sitting between them. The CDR3 is 14 amino acids. Germline V lookup: CDR1 SGHVS, CDR2 FQNEAQ. Sequenced by immunoSEQ multiplex PCR; TCRdb stores in-frame clones only, minus some. The sample carries tens of thousands of clones, 65% to 85% recorded once. The V call is TRBV7-8, the J call TRBJ2-1; unclear D gene. This receptor was obtained from an adult with an advanced solid tumor such as melanoma, head and neck, liver or kidney cancer. This specimen was CD4+ or CD8+ T cells sorted from blood, taken in a trial of the OX40 agonist ivuxolimab. CDR3 protein: CASSYTPGGNEQFF. The CDR3 DNA is TGTGCCAGCAGCTACACCCCTGGCGGCAATGAGCAGTTCTTC.